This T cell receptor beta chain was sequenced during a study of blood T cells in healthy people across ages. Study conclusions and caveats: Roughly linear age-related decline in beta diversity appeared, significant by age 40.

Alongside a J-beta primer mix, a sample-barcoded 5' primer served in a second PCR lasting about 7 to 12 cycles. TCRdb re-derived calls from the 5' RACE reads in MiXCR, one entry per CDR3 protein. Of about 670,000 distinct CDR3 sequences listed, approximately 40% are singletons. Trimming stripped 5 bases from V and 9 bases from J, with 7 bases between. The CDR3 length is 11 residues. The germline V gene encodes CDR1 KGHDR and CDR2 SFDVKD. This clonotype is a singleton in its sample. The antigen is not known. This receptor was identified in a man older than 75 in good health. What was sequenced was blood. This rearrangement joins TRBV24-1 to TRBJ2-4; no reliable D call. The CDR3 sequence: CATSVGSIQYF. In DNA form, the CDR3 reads TGTGCCACCAGTGTCGGTAGCATTCAGTACTTC.